This paragraph reports one T cell receptor beta chain. The CDR3 contains 13 residues. Germline CDR1 is GTSNPN and CDR2 is SVGIG (reference sequence). The V gene lost 4 bases and the J gene lost 7 bases, with 16 bases spanning the gap. This specimen belongs to a study of technical replicates of blood from a few donors. Profiling relied on immunoSEQ multiplex PCR, and the TCRdb table lists in-frame clones only, not all of them. This table holds some 70,000 clones, 95% to 97% found once. Sequenced material: T cells isolated from PBMCs. This receptor was taken from a human donor in good health. The genes are TRBV30 and TRBJ1-1; possibly TRBD1 for D (6 bases). The CDR3 is CAWNSNRENEAFF. The CDR3 coding sequence is TGTGCCTGGAACTCTAACAGGGAAAATGAAGCTTTCTTT. The full variable domain, in which reference TRBV30 and TRBJ1-1 provide the parts outside the CDR3, is SQTIHQWPATLVQPVGSPLSLECTVEGTSNPNLYWYRQAAGRGLQLLFYSVGIGQISSEVPQNLSASRPQDRQFILSSKKLLLSDSGFYLCAWNSNRENEAFFGQGTRLTVV.